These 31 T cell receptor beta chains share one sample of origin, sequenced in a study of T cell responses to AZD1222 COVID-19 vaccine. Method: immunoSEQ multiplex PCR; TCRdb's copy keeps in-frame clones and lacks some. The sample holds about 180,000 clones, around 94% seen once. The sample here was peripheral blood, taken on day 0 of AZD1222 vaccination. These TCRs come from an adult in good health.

The CDR3 nucleotides read TGTGCCAGTAGTACGCCGGGACAGGTGAGGGGCTACACCTTC. It yields the protein CASSTPGQVRGYTF. The chain links TRBV19 to TRBJ1-2; 8 bases line up with TRBD1. From germline, CDR1 is LNHDA and CDR2 SQIVND (reference sequence). This CDR3 is built from 14 residues. With 4 bases clipped from V and 8 bases from J, the junction kept 9 bases outside the gene matches. The variable domain in full, completed from reference TRBV19 and TRBJ1-2, reads DGGITQSPKYLFRKEGQNVTLSCEQNLNHDAMYWYRQDPGQGLRLIYYSQIVNDFQKGDIAEGYSVSREKKESFPLTVTSAQKNPTAFYLCASSTPGQVRGYTFGSGTRLTVV.

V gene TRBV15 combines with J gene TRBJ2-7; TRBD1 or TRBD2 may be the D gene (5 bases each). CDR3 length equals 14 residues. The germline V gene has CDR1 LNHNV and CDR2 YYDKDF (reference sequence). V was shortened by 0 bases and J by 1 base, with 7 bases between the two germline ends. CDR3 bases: TGTGCCACCAGCAGAGAGGGGGAGTCCTACGAGCAGTACTTC. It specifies CATSREGESYEQYF.

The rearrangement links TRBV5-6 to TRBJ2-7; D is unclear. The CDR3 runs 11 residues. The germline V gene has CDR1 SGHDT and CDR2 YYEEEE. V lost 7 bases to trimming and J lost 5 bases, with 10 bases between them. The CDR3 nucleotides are TGTGCCAGCCGATTAGGCCACGAGCAGTACTTC. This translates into CASRLGHEQYF. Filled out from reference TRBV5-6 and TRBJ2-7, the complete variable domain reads DAGVTQSPTHLIKTRGQQVTLRCSPKSGHDTVSWYQQALGQGPQFIFQYYEEEERQRGNFPDRFSGHQFPNYSSELNVNALLLGDSALYLCASRLGHEQYFGPGTRLTVT.

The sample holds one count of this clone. The CDR3 sequence: CASSNFLMGLAGGNEQFF. In nucleotides, the CDR3 is TGTGCCAGCAGCAATTTCCTAATGGGACTAGCGGGAGGAAATGAGCAGTTCTTC. The rearrangement uses TRBV14 and TRBJ2-1; 15 bases align to TRBD2. Germline CDR1 SGHDN, CDR2 FVKESK. The CDR3 has 18 residues. V shed 5 bases, J shed 7 bases, and the junction held 12 bases outside the gene matches.

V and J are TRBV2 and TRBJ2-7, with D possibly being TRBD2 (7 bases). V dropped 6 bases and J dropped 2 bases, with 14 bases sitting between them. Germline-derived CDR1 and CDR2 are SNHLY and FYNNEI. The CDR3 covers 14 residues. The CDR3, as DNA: TGTGCCAGCAGAGAGCGCGGGGGCCCCTACGAGCAGTACTTC. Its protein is CASRERGGPYEQYF.

The CDR3: CASGTGTAYGYTF. The DNA of the CDR3 is TGTGCTAGTGGGACCGGGACGGCCTATGGCTACACCTTC. This chain links TRBV12-5 with TRBJ1-2, with D possibly TRBD1 on 5 matching bases. The length of the CDR3 is 13 residues. V was pared by 6 bases and J by 4 bases, with 12 bases between. Germline V gene data show CDR1 as LGHNT and CDR2 as FRNRAP.

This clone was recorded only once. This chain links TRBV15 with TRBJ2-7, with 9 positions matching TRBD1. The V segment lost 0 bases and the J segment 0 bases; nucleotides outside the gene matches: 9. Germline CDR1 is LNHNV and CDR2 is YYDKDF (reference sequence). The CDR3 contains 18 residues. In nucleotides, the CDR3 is TGTGCCACCAGCAGAGATCGCCCCGGGACAGGGAGCTCCTACGAGCAGTACTTC. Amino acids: CATSRDRPGTGSSYEQYF.

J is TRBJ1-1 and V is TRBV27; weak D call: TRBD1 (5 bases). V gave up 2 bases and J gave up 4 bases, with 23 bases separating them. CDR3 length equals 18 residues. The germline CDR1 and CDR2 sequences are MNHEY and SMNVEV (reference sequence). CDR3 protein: CASSLERGFGGYGTEAFF. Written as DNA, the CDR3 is TGTGCCAGCAGTTTAGAGCGGGGTTTCGGGGGGTATGGCACTGAAGCTTTCTTT.

The CDR3 sequence: CASSEVQGAGNQPQHF. The CDR3 bases are TGTGCCAGCAGTGAAGTTCAGGGGGCGGGCAATCAGCCCCAGCATTTT. The chain recombines TRBV6-1 with TRBJ1-5; TRBD1 matches at 8 bases. This CDR3 region has 16 residues. Looked up from germline, CDR1 is MNHNS and CDR2 is SASEGT. J gave up 2 bases and V 1 base, and 4 bases lay outside the gene matches.

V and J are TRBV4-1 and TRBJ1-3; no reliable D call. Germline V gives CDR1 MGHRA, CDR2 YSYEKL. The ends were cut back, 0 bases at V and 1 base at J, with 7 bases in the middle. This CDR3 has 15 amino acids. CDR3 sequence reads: CASSQDRLSGNTIYF. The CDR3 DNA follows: TGCGCCAGCAGCCAAGACAGATTATCTGGAAACACCATATATTTT.

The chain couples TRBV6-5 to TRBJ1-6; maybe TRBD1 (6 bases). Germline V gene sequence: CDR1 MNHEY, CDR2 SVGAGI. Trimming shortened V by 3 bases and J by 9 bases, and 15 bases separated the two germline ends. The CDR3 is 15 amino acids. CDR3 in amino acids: CASSYSGAPGSPLHF. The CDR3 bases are TGTGCCAGCAGTTATTCGGGGGCGCCTGGTTCACCCCTCCACTTT.

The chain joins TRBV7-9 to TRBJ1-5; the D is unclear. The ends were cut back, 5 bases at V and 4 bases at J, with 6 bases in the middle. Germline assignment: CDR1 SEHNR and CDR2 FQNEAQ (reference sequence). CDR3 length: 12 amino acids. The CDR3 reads CASSPQNQPQHF. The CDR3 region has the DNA TGTGCCAGCAGCCCTCAAAATCAGCCCCAGCATTTT. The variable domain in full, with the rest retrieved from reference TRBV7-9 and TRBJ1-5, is DTGVSQNPRHKITKRGQNVTFRCDPISEHNRLYWYRQTLGQGPEFLTYFQNEAQLEKSRLLSDRFSAERPKGSFSTLEIQRTEQGDSAMYLCASSPQNQPQHFGDGTRLSIL.

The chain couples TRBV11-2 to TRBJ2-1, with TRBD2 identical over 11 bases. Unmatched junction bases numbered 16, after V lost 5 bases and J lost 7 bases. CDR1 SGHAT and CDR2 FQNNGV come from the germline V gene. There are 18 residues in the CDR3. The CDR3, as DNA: TGTGCCAGCAGCGCGATAAGTTTAGCGGGAGGGCCCGGGAATGAGCAGTTCTTC. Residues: CASSAISLAGGPGNEQFF.

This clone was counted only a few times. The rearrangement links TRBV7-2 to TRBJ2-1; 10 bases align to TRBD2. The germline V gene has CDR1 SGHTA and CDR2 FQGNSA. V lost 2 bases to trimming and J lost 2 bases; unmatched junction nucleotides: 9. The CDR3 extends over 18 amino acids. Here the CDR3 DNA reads TGTGCCAGCAGCTTACGGACGACTAGCGGGTCGACCTACAATGAGCAGTTCTTC. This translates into CASSLRTTSGSTYNEQFF.

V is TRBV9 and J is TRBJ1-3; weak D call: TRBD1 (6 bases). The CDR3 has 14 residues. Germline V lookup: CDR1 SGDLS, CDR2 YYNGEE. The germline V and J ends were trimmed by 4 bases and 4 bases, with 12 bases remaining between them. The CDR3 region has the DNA TGTGCCAGCAGCTTCGGGACACTCGGAAACACCATATATTTT. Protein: CASSFGTLGNTIYF.

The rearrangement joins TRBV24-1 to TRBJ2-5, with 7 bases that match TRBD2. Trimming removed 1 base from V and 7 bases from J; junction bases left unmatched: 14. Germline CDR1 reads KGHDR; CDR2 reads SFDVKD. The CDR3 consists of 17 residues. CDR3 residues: CATSDFGLAVTGGTQYF. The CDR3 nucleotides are TGTGCCACCAGTGATTTCGGGCTAGCGGTAACTGGGGGGACCCAGTACTTC.

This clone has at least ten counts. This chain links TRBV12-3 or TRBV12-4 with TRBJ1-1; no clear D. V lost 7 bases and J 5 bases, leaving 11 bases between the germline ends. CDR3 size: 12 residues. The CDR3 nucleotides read TGTGCCAGCAACTCGGTTAGAACTGAAGCTTTCTTT. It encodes CASNSVRTEAFF.

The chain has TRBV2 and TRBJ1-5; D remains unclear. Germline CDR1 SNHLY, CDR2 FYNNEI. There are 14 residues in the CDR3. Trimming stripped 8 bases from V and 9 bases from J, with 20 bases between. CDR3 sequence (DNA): TGTGCCAGCCGGTTGGCCGGGGAGATGCGGCCCCAGCATTTT. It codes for CASRLAGEMRPQHF.

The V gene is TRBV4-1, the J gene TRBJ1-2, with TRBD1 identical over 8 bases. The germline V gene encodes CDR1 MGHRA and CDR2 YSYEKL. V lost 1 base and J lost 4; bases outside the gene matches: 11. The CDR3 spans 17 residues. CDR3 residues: CASSQGQGTFGGYGYTF. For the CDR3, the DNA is TGCGCCAGCAGCCAAGGACAGGGGACCTTTGGGGGCTATGGCTACACCTTC.

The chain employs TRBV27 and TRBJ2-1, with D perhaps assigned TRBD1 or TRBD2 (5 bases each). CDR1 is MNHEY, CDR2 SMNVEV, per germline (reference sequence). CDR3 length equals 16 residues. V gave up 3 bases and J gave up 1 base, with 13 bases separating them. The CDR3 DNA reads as TGTGCCAGCAGTTTGGGGGTCTCTGCATCCTACAATGAGCAGTTCTTC. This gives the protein CASSLGVSASYNEQFF.

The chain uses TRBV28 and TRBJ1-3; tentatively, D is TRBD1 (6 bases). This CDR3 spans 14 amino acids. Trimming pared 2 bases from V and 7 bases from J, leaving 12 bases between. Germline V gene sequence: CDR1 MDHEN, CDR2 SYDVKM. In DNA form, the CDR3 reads TGTGCCAGCAGTTTAGGGGGGGCGCATAACACCATATATTTT. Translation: CASSLGGAHNTIYF.

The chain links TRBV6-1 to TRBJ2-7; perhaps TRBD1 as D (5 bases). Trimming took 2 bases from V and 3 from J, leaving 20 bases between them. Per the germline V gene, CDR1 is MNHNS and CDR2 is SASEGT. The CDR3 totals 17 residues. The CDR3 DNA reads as TGTGCCAGCAGTGAACCCCCCCTACAGGACCCCCTCTACGAGCAGTACTTC. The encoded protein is CASSEPPLQDPLYEQYF.

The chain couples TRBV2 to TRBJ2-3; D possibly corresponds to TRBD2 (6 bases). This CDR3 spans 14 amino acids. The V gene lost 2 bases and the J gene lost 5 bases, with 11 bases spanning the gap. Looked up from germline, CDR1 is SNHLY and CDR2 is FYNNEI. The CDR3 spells CASSELSGRDTQYF. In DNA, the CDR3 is TGTGCCAGCAGTGAATTGTCCGGGAGAGATACGCAGTATTTT.

The CDR3 is CASSQVSPPNSYEQYF. CDR3 bases: TGTGCCAGCAGCCAAGTATCCCCGCCGAACTCCTACGAGCAGTACTTC. The chain combines TRBV3-1 (or the pseudogene TRBV3-2) with TRBJ2-7; D unresolved. The V gene's germline CDR1 is LGHDT and CDR2 YNNKEL (reference sequence). The CDR3 totals 16 residues. Trimming shortened V by 1 base and J by 0 bases, and 13 bases separated the two germline ends.

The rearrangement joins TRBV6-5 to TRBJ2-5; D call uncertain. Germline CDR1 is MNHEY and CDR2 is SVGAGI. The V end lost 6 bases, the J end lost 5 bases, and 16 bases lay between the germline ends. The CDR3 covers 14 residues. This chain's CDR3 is CASSRALSRETQYF. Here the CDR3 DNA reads TGTGCCAGCAGCCGAGCCCTTTCCCGGGAGACCCAGTACTTC.

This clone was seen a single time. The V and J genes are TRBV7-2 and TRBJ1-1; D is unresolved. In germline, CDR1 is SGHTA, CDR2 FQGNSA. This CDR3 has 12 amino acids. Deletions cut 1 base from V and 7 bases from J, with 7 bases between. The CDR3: CASSLVAFEAFF. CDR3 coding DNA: TGTGCCAGCAGCTTAGTAGCCTTTGAAGCTTTCTTT.

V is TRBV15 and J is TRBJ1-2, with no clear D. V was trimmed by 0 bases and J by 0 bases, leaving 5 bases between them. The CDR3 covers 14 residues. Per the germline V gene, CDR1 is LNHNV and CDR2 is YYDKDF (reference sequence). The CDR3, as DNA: TGTGCCACCAGCAGAGACACAGCTAACTATGGCTACACCTTC. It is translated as CATSRDTANYGYTF.

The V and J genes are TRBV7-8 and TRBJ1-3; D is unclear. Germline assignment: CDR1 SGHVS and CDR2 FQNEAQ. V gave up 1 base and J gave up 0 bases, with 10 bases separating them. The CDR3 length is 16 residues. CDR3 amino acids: CASSLVADYSGNTIYF. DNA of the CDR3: TGTGCCAGCAGCTTAGTCGCGGACTACTCTGGAAACACCATATATTTT. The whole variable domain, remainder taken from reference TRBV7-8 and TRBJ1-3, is GAGVSQSPRYKVAKRGQDVALRCDPISGHVSLFWYQQALGQGPEFLTYFQNEAQLDKSGLPSDRFFAERPEGSVSTLKIQRTQQEDSAVYLCASSLVADYSGNTIYFGEGSWLTVV.

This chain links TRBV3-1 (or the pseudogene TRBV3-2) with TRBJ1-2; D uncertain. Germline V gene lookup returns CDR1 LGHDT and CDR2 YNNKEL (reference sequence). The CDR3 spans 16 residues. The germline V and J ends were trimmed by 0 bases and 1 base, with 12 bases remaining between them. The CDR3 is CASSQEVRNRNYGYTF. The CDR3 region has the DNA TGTGCCAGCAGCCAAGAGGTTCGCAATCGTAACTATGGCTACACCTTC.

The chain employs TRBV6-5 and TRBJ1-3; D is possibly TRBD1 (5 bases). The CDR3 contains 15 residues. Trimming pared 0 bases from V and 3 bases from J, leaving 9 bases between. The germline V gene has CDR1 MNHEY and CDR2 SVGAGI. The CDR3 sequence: CASSYSRGVGNTIYF. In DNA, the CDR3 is TGTGCCAGCAGTTACTCGCGGGGGGTTGGAAACACCATATATTTT.

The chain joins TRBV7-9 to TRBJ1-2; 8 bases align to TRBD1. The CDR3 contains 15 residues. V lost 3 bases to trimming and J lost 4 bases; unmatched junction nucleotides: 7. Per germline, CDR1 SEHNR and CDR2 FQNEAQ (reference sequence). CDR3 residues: CASSLSGGDGYGYTF. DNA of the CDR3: TGTGCCAGCAGCTTGTCAGGGGGCGACGGCTATGGCTACACCTTC.